The entry below gives a single TCR beta chain sequence along with its context. Its target is unknown. The V gene's germline CDR1 is ENHRY and CDR2 SYGVKD. The CDR3 extends over 16 amino acids. V was pared by 1 base and J by 8 bases, with 15 bases between. The assay, immunoSEQ v3.0, was run at survey level. Libraries were prepared by immunoSEQ multiplex PCR; TCRdb keeps only in-frame clonotypes and omits some of them. The sample shows about 15,000 clones, almost 90% of them seen only once. Researchers secured at least one pre-ART and at least two post-ART PBMC samples from each donor. HIV-positive participants were all treated in the United States. This entry belongs to a study of long-term antiretroviral therapy in people with HIV. General study results and limits: The range of CDR3 lengths in HIV repertoires proved narrower than that found in controls.

The TCR sequence derives from a woman in her twenties or thirties with HIV. The chain recombines TRBV10-3 with TRBJ1-6; D is unclear. The material sequenced was unsorted PBMCs, taken more than 2.2 years before starting antiretroviral therapy. CDR3 protein: CAISEWSEGRDSPLHF. The CDR3 DNA is TGTGCCATCAGTGAGTGGAGTGAGGGTCGGGATTCACCCCTCCACTTT.